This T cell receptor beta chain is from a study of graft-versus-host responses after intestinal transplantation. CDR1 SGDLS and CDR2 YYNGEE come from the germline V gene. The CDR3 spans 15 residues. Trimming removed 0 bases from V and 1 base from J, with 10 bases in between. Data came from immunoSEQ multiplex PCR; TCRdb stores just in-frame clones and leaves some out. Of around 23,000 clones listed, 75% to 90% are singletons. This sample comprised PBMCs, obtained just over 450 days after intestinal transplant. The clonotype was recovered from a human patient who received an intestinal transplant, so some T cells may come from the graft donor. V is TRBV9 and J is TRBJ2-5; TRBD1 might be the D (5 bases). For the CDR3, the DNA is TGTGCCAGCAGCGTAGGGACACCCCGCCAAGAGACCCAGTACTTC. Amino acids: CASSVGTPRQETQYF.